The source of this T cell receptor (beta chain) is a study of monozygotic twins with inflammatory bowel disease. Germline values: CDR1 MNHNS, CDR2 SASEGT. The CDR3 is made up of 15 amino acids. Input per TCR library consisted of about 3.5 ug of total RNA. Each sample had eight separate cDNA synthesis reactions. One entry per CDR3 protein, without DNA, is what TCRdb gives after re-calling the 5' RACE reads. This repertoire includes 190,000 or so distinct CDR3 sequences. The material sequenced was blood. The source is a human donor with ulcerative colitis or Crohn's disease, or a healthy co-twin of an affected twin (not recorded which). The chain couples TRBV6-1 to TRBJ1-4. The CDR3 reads CASKLGWGSNEKLFF.